This T cell receptor (beta chain) stems from a study of cytomegalovirus exposure and HLA in healthy donors. The study ran its PCR with 60 Vbeta and 13 Jbeta primers. TCRdb's table, derived via immunoSEQ multiplex PCR, lists solely in-frame clones and lacks some. Recorded here are roughly 88,000 clones; the top ten clones represent roughly 15%. The CDR3 consists of 13 residues. The V and J ends lost 5 bases and 3 bases, in that order; junction bases with no gene match: 3. Germline-derived CDR1 and CDR2 are SEHNR and FQNEAQ (reference sequence). Sequences were obtained from PBMCs. This receptor was taken from a man in his forties or fifties in good health and CMV-seropositive. The V call is TRBV7-9, the J call TRBJ1-1; 7 bases agree with TRBD1. CDR3 region: CASSTTGDTEAFF. CDR3 sequence (DNA): TGTGCCAGCAGCACTACAGGGGACACTGAAGCTTTCTTT.